The 23 T cell receptor beta chains below all came from one sample that was sequenced in a study of blood T cell repertoires in COVID-19. Repertoires were generated with immunoSEQ multiplex PCR, while TCRdb's copy carries only in-frame clones and drops some. The table shows more than 110,000 clones, with 65% to 85% occurring only once. Sequencing was carried out using peripheral blood. The receptors here all came from a human donor in a cohort sampled during active COVID-19.

The genes are TRBV5-5 and TRBJ1-5; D not resolved. Trimming took 0 bases from V and 5 from J, leaving 3 bases between them. CDR3 length equals 12 residues. Germline loops: CDR1 SGHKS, CDR2 YYEKEE (reference sequence). This chain's CDR3 is CASSLADQPQHF. CDR3 nucleotides: TGTGCCAGCAGCTTGGCGGATCAGCCCCAGCATTTT.

In this sample, this clone turned up once. V gene TRBV2 combines with J gene TRBJ2-3; 7 nucleotides align to TRBD2. The ends lost 5 bases at V and 2 bases at J; junction bases unmatched: 7. The CDR3 sequence is 15 residues long. Germline CDR1 and CDR2: SNHLY and FYNNEI. The CDR3 region is CASSSGSGDTDTQYF. CDR3 sequence (DNA): TGTGCCAGCAGTTCAGGGAGCGGGGACACAGATACGCAGTATTTT. Full variable domain (remainder filled in from reference TRBV2 and TRBJ2-3): EPEVTQTPSHQVTQMGQEVILRCVPISNHLYFYWYRQILGQKVEFLVSFYNNEISEKSEIFDDQFSVERPDGSNFTLKIRSTKLEDSAMYFCASSSGSGDTDTQYFGPGTRLTVL.

V and J are TRBV28 and TRBJ2-7; possible D gene TRBD2, 6 bases. Germline V gene data show CDR1 as MDHEN and CDR2 as SYDVKM. Trimming took off 6 bases at V and 1 base at J, with 19 bases between the two ends. The CDR3 extends over 16 amino acids. The CDR3 is CASSTLRRADSYEQYF. In nucleotides, the CDR3 is TGTGCCAGCAGCACCCTGAGGAGGGCTGATTCCTACGAGCAGTACTTC.

This sequence joins TRBV5-4 and TRBJ2-2; 7 bases are a match to TRBD1. CDR1 and CDR2 from the germline V gene are SGHNT and YYREEE (reference sequence). J gave up 4 bases and V 4 bases, and 4 bases lay outside the gene matches. CDR3 length: 14 amino acids. The CDR3 protein is CASSRPGGTGELFF. The DNA for the CDR3 is TGTGCCAGCAGCCGGCCAGGGGGCACCGGGGAGCTGTTTTTT. Together with reference TRBV5-4 and TRBJ2-2, the CDR3 gives the full variable domain: ETGVTQSPTHLIKTRGQQVTLRCSSQSGHNTVSWYQQALGQGPQFIFQYYREEENGRGNFPPRFSGLQFPNYSSELNVNALELDDSALYLCASSRPGGTGELFFGEGSRLTVL.

The chain links TRBV18 to TRBJ2-7, with TRBD2 as a possible D gene (7 bases). CDR1 is KGHSH and CDR2 is LQKENI in the germline V gene. CDR3 length: 16 amino acids. V was trimmed by 3 bases and J by 0 bases, leaving 15 bases between them. CDR3 coding DNA: TGTGCCAGCTCACCGGGGGGGCGCGTAAGCTCCTACGAGCAGTACTTC. Amino acids: CASSPGGRVSSYEQYF.

This chain uses TRBV27 with TRBJ1-4; D may be TRBD1 (6 bases). Deletions cut 1 base from V and 9 bases from J, with 18 bases between. CDR1 and CDR2 from the germline V gene are MNHEY and SMNVEV (reference sequence). The CDR3 runs to 16 residues. The CDR3 here is CASSLLPTGSGKKLFF. In DNA, the CDR3 is TGTGCCAGCAGTTTATTACCGACAGGCTCAGGGAAAAAACTGTTTTTT. Supplemented by reference TRBV27 and TRBJ1-4, the full variable domain reads EAQVTQNPRYLITVTGKKLTVTCSQNMNHEYMSWYRQDPGLGLRQIYYSMNVEVTDKGDVPEGYKVSRKEKRNFPLILESPSPNQTSLYFCASSLLPTGSGKKLFFGSGTQLSVL.

This chain connects TRBV4-1 to TRBJ2-7; a possible D gene is TRBD2 (6 bases). Trimming pared 5 bases from V and 2 bases from J, leaving 16 bases between. Looked up from germline, CDR1 is MGHRA and CDR2 is YSYEKL. There are 15 residues in the CDR3. CDR3 sequence (DNA): TGCGCCAGCAGCGGAAGACTAGGAGGAACCTACGAGCAGTACTTC. Translating it yields CASSGRLGGTYEQYF.

V is TRBV5-4 and J is TRBJ2-5; 9 bases are a match to TRBD2. This CDR3 region has 15 residues. Trimming removed 4 bases from V and 0 bases from J; junction bases left unmatched: 4. Germline CDR1 is SGHNT and CDR2 is YYREEE (reference sequence). The CDR3 is CASSIAGEYQETQYF. The CDR3 nucleotides are TGTGCCAGCAGCATAGCGGGAGAGTACCAAGAGACCCAGTACTTC.

CDR3 nucleotide sequence: TGTGCCAGCAGCCCCCAGGGGGCCGGCAATCAGCCCCAGCATTTT. This gives the protein CASSPQGAGNQPQHF. The chain recombines TRBV7-9 with TRBJ1-5; 8 positions agree with TRBD1. Losses at the gene ends were 5 bases for V and 2 bases for J; bases not matched to a gene: 5. The germline CDR1 and CDR2 sequences are SEHNR and FQNEAQ (reference sequence). The CDR3 is 15 amino acids.

This rearrangement joins TRBV28 to TRBJ1-5; no clear D. Germline CDR1 is MDHEN and CDR2 is SYDVKM. The CDR3 runs to 12 residues. The V end was cut by 6 bases, the J end by 4 bases, with 7 bases between. CDR3 residues: CASRLLNQPQHF. The CDR3 bases are TGTGCCAGCAGACTGCTAAATCAGCCCCAGCATTTT.

The count of this clone is one. This chain connects TRBV2 to TRBJ2-3; 13 nucleotides match TRBD2. This CDR3 contains 15 residues. Trimming removed 7 bases from V and 2 bases from J; junction bases left unmatched: 3. CDR1 and CDR2 from the germline V gene are SNHLY and FYNNEI. The CDR3 DNA follows: TGTGCCAGCACCGGACTAGCGGGGGCCACAGATACGCAGTATTTT. Translation: CASTGLAGATDTQYF.

The DNA of the CDR3 is TGTGCGACTCACACAGGGGGCGGTAATTCACCCCTCCACTTT. Protein sequence: CATHTGGGNSPLHF. The rearrangement uses TRBV28 and TRBJ1-6, with TRBD1 matching 9 bases. CDR3 size: 14 residues. Germline-derived CDR1 and CDR2 are MDHEN and SYDVKM.

This clone was detected only a few times. The chain employs TRBV19 and TRBJ1-2, with D perhaps TRBD1 (6 bases). The V end lost 0 bases, the J end lost 4 bases, and 15 bases lay between the germline ends. Germline CDR1 and CDR2: LNHDA and SQIVND (reference sequence). This CDR3 has 16 amino acids. The CDR3 nucleotides are TGTGCCAGTAGTATAGATCTCCAGGGGACCGCCTATGGCTACACCTTC. This translates into CASSIDLQGTAYGYTF.

The CDR3 nucleotides are TGTGCCAGCAGCTTTATAGTTTCCGGGAGCTCCTATGGCTACACCTTC. Protein sequence: CASSFIVSGSSYGYTF. The chain uses TRBV7-9 and TRBJ1-2, with no clear D. V lost 3 bases and J lost 4, with 18 bases in between. The CDR3 length is 16 residues. Germline V CDR1 and CDR2: SEHNR, FQNEAQ (reference sequence).

The J gene is TRBJ1-1, the V gene TRBV10-3; no definite D call. Germline-derived CDR1 and CDR2 are ENHRY and SYGVKD. The CDR3 totals 14 residues. Between the trimmed V and J ends, which lost 0 bases and 4 bases, there was a span of 9 bases. Here the CDR3 DNA reads TGTGCCATCAGTGAGTCCGGGGAAAGCACTGAAGCTTTCTTT. It specifies CAISESGESTEAFF.

This clone has a single count. V gene TRBV9 combines with J gene TRBJ2-7; TRBD1 might be the D (5 bases). Germline CDR1 and CDR2: SGDLS and YYNGEE. Between the trimmed V and J ends, which lost 4 bases and 2 bases, there was a span of 13 bases. The CDR3 is 14 residues long. CDR3 loop: CASSPPGHTYEQYF. Written as DNA, the CDR3 is TGTGCCAGCAGCCCGCCCGGACATACCTACGAGCAGTACTTC.

The chain employs TRBV7-3 and TRBJ2-1, with TRBD2 identical over 15 bases. Germline lookup yields CDR1 SGHTA and CDR2 FQGTGA. The CDR3 totals 15 residues. Losses at the gene ends were 5 bases for V and 7 bases for J; bases not matched to a gene: 3. The CDR3 region is CASSTGLAGGNEQFF. DNA for the CDR3: TGTGCCAGCAGCACGGGACTAGCGGGGGGAAATGAGCAGTTCTTC. The variable domain in full, completed from reference TRBV7-3 and TRBJ2-1, reads GAGVSQTPSNKVTEKGKYVELRCDPISGHTALYWYRQSLGQGPEFLIYFQGTGAADDSGLPNDRFFAVRPEGSVSTLKIQRTERGDSAVYLCASSTGLAGGNEQFFGPGTRLTVL.

This clone has more than one count but fewer than ten. This rearrangement joins TRBV2 to TRBJ1-2, with 7 positions matching TRBD1. The V and J ends lost 1 base and 5 bases, in that order; junction bases with no gene match: 4. The germline CDR1 and CDR2 sequences are SNHLY and FYNNEI. This CDR3 region has 14 residues. CDR3 loop: CASSEVSGGYGYTF. The CDR3, as DNA: TGTGCCAGCAGTGAAGTTTCAGGGGGGTATGGCTACACCTTC.

The CDR3 nucleotides are TGTGCCAGCAGTAAGGCAGGGGGTTGGCAGCCCCAGCATTTT. It specifies CASSKAGGWQPQHF. V gene TRBV6-5 combines with J gene TRBJ1-5, with TRBD1 matching 7 bases. CDR1 MNHEY and CDR2 SVGAGI come from the germline V gene. The CDR3 is 14 residues long. The ends lost 5 bases at V and 7 bases at J; junction bases unmatched: 8.

This rearrangement joins TRBV7-9 to TRBJ2-2, with TRBD1 as a possible D gene (7 bases). The V gene's germline CDR1 is SEHNR and CDR2 FQNEAQ (reference sequence). Trimming removed 5 bases from V and 2 bases from J, with 15 bases in between. CDR3 length: 16 residues. The chain's CDR3 is CASSPRTGLNTGELFF. CDR3 DNA: TGTGCCAGCAGCCCGCGGACAGGACTAAACACCGGGGAGCTGTTTTTT.

The table lists this clone with a count of one. V and J are TRBV5-1 and TRBJ2-7; a weak D match, TRBD1 (6 bases). The CDR3 runs 14 residues. Germline V gene data show CDR1 as SGHRS and CDR2 as YFSETQ. Trimming shortened V by 3 bases and J by 1 base, and 11 bases separated the two germline ends. The CDR3 spells CASSSLTGSYEQYF. The CDR3 DNA sequence: TGCGCCAGCAGCTCCCTAACAGGGTCCTACGAGCAGTACTTC.

The chain is built from TRBV18 and TRBJ1-4; tentative D call: TRBD1 (5 bases). The germline V and J ends were trimmed by 3 bases and 5 bases, with 7 bases remaining between them. The germline V gene encodes CDR1 KGHSH and CDR2 LQKENI. This CDR3 has 13 amino acids. The DNA of the CDR3 is TGTGCCAGCTCACCTGGACACAATGAAAAACTGTTTTTT. Its translation is CASSPGHNEKLFF.

This chain links TRBV15 with TRBJ2-3; tentative D call: TRBD2 (7 bases). CDR1 and CDR2 from the germline V gene are LNHNV and YYDKDF (reference sequence). V dropped 3 bases and J dropped 6 bases, with 13 bases sitting between them. CDR3 length: 14 residues. Written as DNA, the CDR3 is TGTGCCACCAGCAGTAGGGGGAGGGCGGATACGCAGTATTTT. It translates to CATSSRGRADTQYF.